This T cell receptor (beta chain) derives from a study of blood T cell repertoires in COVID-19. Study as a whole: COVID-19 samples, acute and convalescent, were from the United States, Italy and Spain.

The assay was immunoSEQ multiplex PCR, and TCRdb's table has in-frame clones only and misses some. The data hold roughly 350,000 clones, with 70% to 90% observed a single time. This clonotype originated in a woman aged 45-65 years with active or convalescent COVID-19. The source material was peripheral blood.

The CDR3 nucleotides are TGTGCCAGCAGCTCATCACTCACGGTCAGGGGGCGAAATCAGCCCCAGCATTTT. Protein sequence: CASSSSLTVRGRNQPQHF. The rearrangement joins TRBV13 to TRBJ1-5; 8 positions agree with TRBD1. The CDR3 spans 18 residues. Germline assignment: CDR1 PRHDT and CDR2 FYEKMQ (reference sequence). Trimming removed 4 bases from V and 4 bases from J; junction bases left unmatched: 15.